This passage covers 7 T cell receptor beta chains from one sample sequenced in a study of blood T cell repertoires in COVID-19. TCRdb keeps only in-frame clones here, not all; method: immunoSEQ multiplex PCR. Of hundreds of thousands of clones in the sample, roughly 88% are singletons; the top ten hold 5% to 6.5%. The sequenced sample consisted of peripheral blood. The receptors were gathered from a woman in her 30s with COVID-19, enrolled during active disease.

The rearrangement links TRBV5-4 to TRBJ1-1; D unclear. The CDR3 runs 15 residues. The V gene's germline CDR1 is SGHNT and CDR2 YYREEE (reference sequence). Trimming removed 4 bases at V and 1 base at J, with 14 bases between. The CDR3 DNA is TGTGCCAGCAGCCCGGGTAGGGAGGGGAACACTGAAGCTTTCTTT. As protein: CASSPGREGNTEAFF.

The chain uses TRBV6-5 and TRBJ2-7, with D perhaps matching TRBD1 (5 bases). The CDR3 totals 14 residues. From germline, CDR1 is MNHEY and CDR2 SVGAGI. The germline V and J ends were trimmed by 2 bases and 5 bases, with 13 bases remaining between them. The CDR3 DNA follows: TGTGCCAGCAGTTACAGGGGCAGCCCCCACGAGCAGTACTTC. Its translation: CASSYRGSPHEQYF.

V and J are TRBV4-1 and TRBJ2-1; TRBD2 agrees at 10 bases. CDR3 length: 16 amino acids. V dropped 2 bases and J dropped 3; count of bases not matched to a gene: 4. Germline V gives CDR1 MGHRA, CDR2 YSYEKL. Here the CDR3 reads CASSQSGRALYNEQFF. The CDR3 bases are TGCGCCAGCAGCCAAAGCGGGAGGGCACTCTACAATGAGCAGTTCTTC.

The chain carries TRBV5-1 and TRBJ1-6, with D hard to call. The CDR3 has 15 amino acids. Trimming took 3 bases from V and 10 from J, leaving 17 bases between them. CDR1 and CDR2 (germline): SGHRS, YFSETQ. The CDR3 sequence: CASSWDKEGGSPLHF. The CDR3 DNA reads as TGCGCCAGCAGCTGGGATAAGGAGGGTGGCTCACCCCTCCACTTT.

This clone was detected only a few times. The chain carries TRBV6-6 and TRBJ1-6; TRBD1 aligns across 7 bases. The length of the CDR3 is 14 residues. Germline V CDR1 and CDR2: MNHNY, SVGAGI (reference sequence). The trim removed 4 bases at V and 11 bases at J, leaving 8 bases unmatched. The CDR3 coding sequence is TGTGCCAGCAGTTCCGACGGACAGGCCGCACCCCTCCACTTT. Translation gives CASSSDGQAAPLHF.

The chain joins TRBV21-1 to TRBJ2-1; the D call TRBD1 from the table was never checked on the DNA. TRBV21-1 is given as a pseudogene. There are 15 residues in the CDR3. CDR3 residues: CASKQRDRGPNEQFF. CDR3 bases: TGTGCCAGCAAACAGAGAGACAGGGGGCCGAATGAGCAGTTCTTC.

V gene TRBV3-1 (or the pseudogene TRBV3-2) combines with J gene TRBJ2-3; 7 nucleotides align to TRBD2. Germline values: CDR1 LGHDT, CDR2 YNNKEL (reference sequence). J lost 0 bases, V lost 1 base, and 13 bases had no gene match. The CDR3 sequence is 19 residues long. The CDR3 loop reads CASSQVWREIPSSTDTQYF. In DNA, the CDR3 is TGTGCCAGCAGCCAAGTATGGCGGGAGATCCCCTCTAGCACAGATACGCAGTATTTT.